This TCR beta chain was identified in a study of T cell responses to AZD1222 COVID-19 vaccine. Some clones are missing from TCRdb's copy, which holds only in-frame ones; the method was immunoSEQ multiplex PCR. This sample has approximately 150,000 clones, with under 95% found just once. From germline, CDR1 is SGHRS and CDR2 YFSETQ. CDR3 length: 14 amino acids. Trimming took 7 bases from V and 4 from J; bases not matched to a gene: 6. The sequence was obtained from an adult who received the AZD1222 COVID-19 vaccine. This sample comprised peripheral blood, obtained 28 days after the second AZD1222 dose. V gene TRBV5-1 combines with J gene TRBJ2-1; 9 bases are shared with TRBD1. CDR3 in DNA: TGCGCCAGCCAACGGACAGGGGTATACAATGAGCAGTTCTTC. Translating it yields CASQRTGVYNEQFF.